This TCR beta chain stems from a study of blood T cells in healthy people across ages. Whole-study results and caveats: A conclusive naive versus antigen-experienced comparison was prevented by the unsorted PBMCs.

A note on this clonotype: As yet, its antigen is unknown.

Every sample gave at least 5.5 micrograms of total RNA when it was extracted. The CDR3 is 15 amino acids. Per the germline V gene, CDR1 is SGHVS and CDR2 is FQNEAQ. J was trimmed by 2 bases and V by 6 bases; bases with no gene match: 8. The authors ran a second PCR of about 7 to 11 cycles using a sample-barcoded 5' primer and a J-beta primer mix. TCRdb re-derived calls from the 5' RACE reads in MiXCR, one entry per CDR3 protein. The table lists hundreds of thousands of distinct CDR3 sequences, roughly 58% of them singletons. Sequenced input: blood. The genes are TRBV7-8 and TRBJ2-3, with 7 bases identical to TRBD1. The TCR was taken from a man aged 55-75 years in good health. The CDR3 DNA sequence: TGTGCCAGCAGACCGCCGGGACAGTCCACAGATACGCAGTATTTT. It encodes CASRPPGQSTDTQYF.